This TCR beta chain was sequenced during a study of CD8 T cells in ankylosing spondylitis. Library preparation for TCR beta used quantitative 5'-RACE with molecular barcodes. TCRdb ran MiXCR on the 5' RACE reads and lists one entry per CDR3 protein. The sample shows roughly 140,000 distinct CDR3 sequences, roughly 44% of them seen only once. Comment on this clonotype: Antigen unknown.

The CDR3 extends over 15 amino acids. Trimming cost V 2 bases and J 8 bases, with 17 bases left between them. General study results and limits: With a CD8+ phenotype, disease-linked clones were relatively rare in peripheral blood.

Material for sequencing was synovial fluid, either unsorted or a sorted T cell fraction (not recorded which). This sequence was found in a male donor with ankylosing spondylitis. The chain uses TRBV12-3 or TRBV12-4 and TRBJ2-3; unclear D gene. DNA of the CDR3: TGTGCCAGCAGTTTACTGAGGTCGGTAATCCCTACGCAGTATTTT. This encodes CASSLLRSVIPTQYF.